These T cell receptor beta chains were read from a single sample in a study of CD8+CD57+ T cells in acquired aplastic anemia. TCRdb passed the reads through MiXCR, listing each CDR3 protein once. Of about 160,000 distinct CDR3 sequences listed, around half are singletons. Sequences were obtained from sorted CD4+, CD8+, or CD8+CD57+ T cells (not recorded which) from PBMCs. The receptor set was obtained from a human donor with aplastic anemia. Both conserved end residues are part of each CDR3. The order of the fields is clone size, J gene, V gene, D gene, CDR3 DNA, CDR3 protein. D genes are given only for firm matches. Some rows have no size entry. The others give once, few or many, or a class for an expanded clone.

>NA|TRBJ1-2|TRBV10-3|NA
TGTGCCATACAGGGTACCTATGGCTACACCTTC
CAIQGTYGYTF
>many|TRBJ2-5|TRBV13|NA
TGTGCCAGCAGCTTAGGACTCGCCCAGTACTTC
CASSLGLAQYF
>few|TRBJ2-7|TRBV2|TRBD2
TGTGCCAGCAGTGGTGGACTAGCGGGAATCTACGAGCAGTACTTC
CASSGGLAGIYEQYF
>many|TRBJ1-2|TRBV20-1|TRBD1
TGCAGTGCTAGAGATGGGGCAGGGGGCTATGGCTACACCTTC
CSARDGAGGYGYTF
>many|TRBJ1-6|TRBV5-1|NA
TGCGCCAGCAGCTTAGGTGGATCTTCACCCCTCCACTTT
CASSLGGSSPLHF
>many|TRBJ2-5|TRBV7-6|NA
TGTGCCAGCAGCCGAGCCCCCGGTGAGATGGAGACCCAGTACTTC
CASSRAPGEMETQYF
>many|TRBJ1-1|TRBV11-2|TRBD1
TGTGCCAGCAGCTTAGACGGACAGGGAGGTACTGAAGCTTTCTTT
CASSLDGQGGTEAFF
>NA|TRBJ2-7|TRBV10-3|NA
TGTGCCATCAAAGGCCAGGGAAGTTCCTACGAGCAGTACTTC
CAIKGQGSSYEQYF
>few|TRBJ1-5|TRBV30|TRBD1
TGTGCCTGGAAGGGACAGGGGTACCAGCCCCAGCATTTT
CAWKGQGYQPQHF
>few|TRBJ1-6|TRBV19|TRBD1
TGTGCCAGTACTACGGACAGGGCAGTATCTTCACCCCTCCACTTT
CASTTDRAVSSPLHF
>NA|TRBJ2-3|TRBV7-3|TRBD2
TGTGCCAGCAGTCGCGCGGGAGGAGCCACAGATACGCAGTATTTT
CASSRAGGATDTQYF
>NA|TRBJ1-1|TRBV2|NA
TGTGCCAGCATTCGACGCAGGGGTAACACTGAAGCTTTCTTT
CASIRRRGNTEAFF
>NA|TRBJ2-5|TRBV7-8|NA
TGTGCCAGCAGCTTAGTTGGCCGCCGAGGGAAGACTCAGTACTTC
CASSLVGRRGKTQYF
>NA|TRBJ2-5|TRBV6-5|NA
TGTGCCAGCAGTTACCCTCCCGAAGAGACCCAGTACTTC
CASSYPPEETQYF
>NA|TRBJ2-3|TRBV11-2|TRBD2
TGTGCCAGCAGCTTGATACTAGCGGGACCCACAGATACGCAGTATTTT
CASSLILAGPTDTQYF
>NA|TRBJ1-2|TRBV29-1|TRBD1
TGCAGCGTGCCCGCGGGACAGGGGCCCTATGGCTACACCTTC
CSVPAGQGPYGYTF
>NA|TRBJ2-7|TRBV25-1|TRBD1
TGTGCCAGCAGTCCCGGACAGGGAGTGTTCTACGAGCAGTACTTC
CASSPGQGVFYEQYF
>NA|TRBJ1-6|TRBV7-2|NA
TGTGCCAGCAGTTGGGGCCTGAATTCACCCCTCCACTTT
CASSWGLNSPLHF
>NA|TRBJ1-1|TRBV24-1|NA
TGTGCCACCAGTGGAGTGAACACTGAAGCTTTCTTT
CATSGVNTEAFF
>many|TRBJ2-7|TRBV30|TRBD1
TGTGCCTGGAGCATCACAGAGGGGGCGGACGAGCAGTACTTC
CAWSITEGADEQYF
>NA|TRBJ2-3|TRBV18|TRBD2
TGTGCCAGCTGTTCTAGCGGGAGGGCCACAGATACGCAGTATTTT
CASCSSGRATDTQYF
>few|TRBJ2-1|TRBV2|TRBD2
TGTGCCAGTGCCTCGCTAGCGGGCTACAATGAGCAGTTCTTC
CASASLAGYNEQFF
>once|TRBJ1-3|TRBV7-3|NA
TGTGCCAGCAGCTTATCTTCTGGAAACACCATATATTTT
CASSLSSGNTIYF
>NA|TRBJ2-7|TRBV10-3|TRBD2
TGTGCCATCAGTGAATCCCCCCGGGAGGGCGGGAACGAGCAGTACTTC
CAISESPREGGNEQYF
>NA|TRBJ1-1|TRBV29-1|NA
TGCAGCGTTGACCCGGGGTACACTGAAGCTTTCTTT
CSVDPGYTEAFF
>NA|TRBJ2-7|TRBV20-1|TRBD2
TGCAGTGCCATTAGCGGGGCAAACTTCAACGAGCAGTACTTC
CSAISGANFNEQYF
>once|TRBJ2-2|TRBV11-2|NA
TGTGCCAGCAGCTTAGACTCGGGGCGCGCGAACACCGGGGAGCTGTTTTTT
CASSLDSGRANTGELFF
>few|TRBJ2-1|TRBV24-1|NA
TGTGCCACCAGTGATTCGTCAATAAGAAATGAGCAGTTCTTC
CATSDSSIRNEQFF
>many|TRBJ2-7|TRBV7-2|NA
TGTGCCAGCAGCTTAGTCTGGGGGGATACCGACTACGAGCAGTACTTC
CASSLVWGDTDYEQYF